The TCR beta chain under discussion was sequenced for a study of control samples from healthy donors and cancer patients. Produced via immunoSEQ multiplex PCR; TCRdb's table is partial and in-frame only. This sample contains some 180,000 clones. With 6 bases removed from V and 6 bases from J, the gap between germline ends came to 6 bases. CDR3 length equals 10 residues. The chain employs TRBV12-3 or TRBV12-4 and TRBJ2-7; no clear D gene. Source material: blood. The clonotype comes from a woman aged 25 to 39 in good health. CDR3 coding DNA: TGTGCCAGCAGATGTTTCGAGCAGTACTTC. Amino acids: CASRCFEQYF.